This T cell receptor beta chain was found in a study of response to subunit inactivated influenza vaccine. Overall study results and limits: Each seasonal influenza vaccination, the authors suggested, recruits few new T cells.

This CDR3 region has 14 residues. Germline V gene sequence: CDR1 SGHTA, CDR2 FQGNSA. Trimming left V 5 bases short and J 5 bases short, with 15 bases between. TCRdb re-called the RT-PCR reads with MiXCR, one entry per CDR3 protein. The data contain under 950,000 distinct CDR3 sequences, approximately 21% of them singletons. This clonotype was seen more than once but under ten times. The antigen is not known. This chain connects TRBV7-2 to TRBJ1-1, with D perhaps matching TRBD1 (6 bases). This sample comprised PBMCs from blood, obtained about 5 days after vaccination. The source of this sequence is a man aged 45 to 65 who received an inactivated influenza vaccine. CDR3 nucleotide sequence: TGTGCCAGCAGCCCAGGGGTAGTGGAGACTGAAGCTTTCTTT. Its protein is CASSPGVVETEAFF.